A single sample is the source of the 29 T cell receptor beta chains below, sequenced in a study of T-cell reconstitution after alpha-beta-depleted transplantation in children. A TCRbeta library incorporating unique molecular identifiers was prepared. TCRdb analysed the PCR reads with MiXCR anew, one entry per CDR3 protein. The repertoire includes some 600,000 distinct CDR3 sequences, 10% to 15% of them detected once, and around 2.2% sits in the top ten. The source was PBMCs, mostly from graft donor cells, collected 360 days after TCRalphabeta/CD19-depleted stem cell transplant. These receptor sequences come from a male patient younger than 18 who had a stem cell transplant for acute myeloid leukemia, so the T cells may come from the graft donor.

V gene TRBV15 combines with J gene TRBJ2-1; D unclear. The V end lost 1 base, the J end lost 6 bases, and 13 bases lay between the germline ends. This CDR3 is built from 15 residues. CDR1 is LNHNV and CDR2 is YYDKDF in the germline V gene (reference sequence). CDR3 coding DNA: TGTGCCACCAGCAGAGTAGGCGGCGTAGGCAATGAGCAGTTCTTC. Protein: CATSRVGGVGNEQFF.

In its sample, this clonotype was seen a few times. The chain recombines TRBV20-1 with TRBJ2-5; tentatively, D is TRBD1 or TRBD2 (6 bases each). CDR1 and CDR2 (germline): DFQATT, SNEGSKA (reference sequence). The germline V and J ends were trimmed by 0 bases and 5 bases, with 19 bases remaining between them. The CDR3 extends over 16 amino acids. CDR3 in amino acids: CSAREQQGGARETQYF. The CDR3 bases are TGCAGTGCTAGAGAGCAACAGGGCGGGGCTCGGGAGACCCAGTACTTC.

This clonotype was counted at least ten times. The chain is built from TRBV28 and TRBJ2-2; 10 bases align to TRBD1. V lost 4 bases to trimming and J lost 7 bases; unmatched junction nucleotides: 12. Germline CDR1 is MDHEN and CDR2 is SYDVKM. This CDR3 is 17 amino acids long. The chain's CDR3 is CASSSTGGGKFGGELFF. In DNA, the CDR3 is TGTGCCAGCAGTTCGACAGGGGGCGGGAAGTTTGGCGGGGAGCTGTTTTTT.

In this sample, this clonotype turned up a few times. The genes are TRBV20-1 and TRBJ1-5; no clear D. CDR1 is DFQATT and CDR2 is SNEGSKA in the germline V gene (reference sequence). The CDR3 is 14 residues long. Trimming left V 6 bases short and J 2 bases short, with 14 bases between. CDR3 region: CSARTWVGNQPQHF. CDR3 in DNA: TGCAGTGCCCGTACGTGGGTAGGCAATCAGCCCCAGCATTTT.

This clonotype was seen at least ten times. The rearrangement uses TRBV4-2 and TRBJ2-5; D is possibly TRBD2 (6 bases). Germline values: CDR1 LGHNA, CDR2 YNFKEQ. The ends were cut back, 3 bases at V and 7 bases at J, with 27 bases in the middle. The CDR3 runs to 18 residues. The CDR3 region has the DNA TGTGCCAGCAGCCAGCGCGTATTTATCGGTGAGGGAGGAGTGACCCAGTACTTC. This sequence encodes CASSQRVFIGEGGVTQYF.

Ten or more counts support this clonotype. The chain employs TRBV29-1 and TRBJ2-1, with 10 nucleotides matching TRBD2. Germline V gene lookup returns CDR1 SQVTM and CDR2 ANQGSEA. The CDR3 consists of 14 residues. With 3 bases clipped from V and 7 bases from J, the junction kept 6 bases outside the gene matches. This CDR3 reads CSVERTSGRNEQFF. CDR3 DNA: TGCAGCGTTGAGAGGACTAGCGGACGGAATGAGCAGTTCTTC.

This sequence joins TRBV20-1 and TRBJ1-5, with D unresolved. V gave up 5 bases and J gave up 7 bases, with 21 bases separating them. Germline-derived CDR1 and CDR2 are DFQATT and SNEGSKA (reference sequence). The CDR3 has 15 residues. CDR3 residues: CSAPKAGPQSQPQHF. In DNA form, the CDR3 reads TGCAGTGCTCCAAAAGCGGGCCCACAATCCCAGCCCCAGCATTTT.

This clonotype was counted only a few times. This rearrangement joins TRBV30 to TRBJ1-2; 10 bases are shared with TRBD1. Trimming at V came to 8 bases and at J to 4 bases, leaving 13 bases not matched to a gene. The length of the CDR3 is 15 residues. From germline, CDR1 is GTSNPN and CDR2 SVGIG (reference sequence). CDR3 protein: CALDGPTGGGYGYTF. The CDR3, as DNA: TGTGCCCTTGATGGCCCGACAGGGGGCGGCTATGGCTACACCTTC. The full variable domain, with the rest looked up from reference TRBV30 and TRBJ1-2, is SQTIHQWPATLVQPVGSPLSLECTVEGTSNPNLYWYRQAAGRGLQLLFYSVGIGQISSEVPQNLSASRPQDRQFILSSKKLLLSDSGFYLCALDGPTGGGYGYTFGSGTRLTVV.

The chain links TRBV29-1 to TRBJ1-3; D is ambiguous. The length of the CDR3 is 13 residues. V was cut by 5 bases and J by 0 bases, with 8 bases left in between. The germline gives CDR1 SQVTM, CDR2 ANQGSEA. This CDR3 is CSVQGSSGNTIYF. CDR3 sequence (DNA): TGCAGCGTTCAAGGGAGCTCTGGAAACACCATATATTTT.

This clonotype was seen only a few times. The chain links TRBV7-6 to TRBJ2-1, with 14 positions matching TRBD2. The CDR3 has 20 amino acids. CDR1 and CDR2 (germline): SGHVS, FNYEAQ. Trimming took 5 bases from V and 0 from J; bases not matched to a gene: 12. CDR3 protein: CASSPQTSGRVWSSYNEQFF. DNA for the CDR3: TGTGCCAGCAGCCCACAGACTAGCGGGAGGGTCTGGAGCTCCTACAATGAGCAGTTCTTC.

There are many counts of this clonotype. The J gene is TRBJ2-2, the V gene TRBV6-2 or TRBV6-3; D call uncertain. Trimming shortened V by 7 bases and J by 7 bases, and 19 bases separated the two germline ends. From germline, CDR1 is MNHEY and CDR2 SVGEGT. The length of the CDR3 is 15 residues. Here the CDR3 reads CASKGRPPAHGELFF. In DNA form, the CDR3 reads TGTGCCAGCAAAGGCCGGCCCCCGGCTCACGGGGAGCTGTTTTTT.

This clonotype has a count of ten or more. Here the CDR3 reads CASSLIAGAYEQYF. CDR3 sequence (DNA): TGTGCCAGCAGCTTAATAGCGGGAGCCTACGAGCAGTACTTC. V is TRBV7-2 and J is TRBJ2-7; TRBD2 matches 9 bases. J was trimmed by 2 bases and V by 2 bases; bases with no gene match: 1. CDR3 length equals 14 residues. Germline assignment: CDR1 SGHTA and CDR2 FQGNSA.

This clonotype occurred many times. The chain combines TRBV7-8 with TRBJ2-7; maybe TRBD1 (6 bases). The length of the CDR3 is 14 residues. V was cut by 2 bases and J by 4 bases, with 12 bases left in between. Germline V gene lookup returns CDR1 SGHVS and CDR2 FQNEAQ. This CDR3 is CASSLTDSFYEQYF. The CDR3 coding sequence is TGTGCCAGCAGCTTAACGGACAGCTTTTACGAGCAGTACTTC.

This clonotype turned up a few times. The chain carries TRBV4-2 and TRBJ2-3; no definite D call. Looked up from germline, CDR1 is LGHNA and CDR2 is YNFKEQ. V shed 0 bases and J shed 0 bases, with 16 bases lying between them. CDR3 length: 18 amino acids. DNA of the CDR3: TGTGCCAGCAGCCAAGATCGCTGGGTGACTCCTAGCACAGATACGCAGTATTTT. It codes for CASSQDRWVTPSTDTQYF.

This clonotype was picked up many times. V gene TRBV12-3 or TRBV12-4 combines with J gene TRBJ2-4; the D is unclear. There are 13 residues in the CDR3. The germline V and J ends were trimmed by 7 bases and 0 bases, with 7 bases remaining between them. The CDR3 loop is CASTLSAKNIQYF. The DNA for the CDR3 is TGTGCCAGCACCCTCTCAGCCAAAAACATTCAGTACTTC.

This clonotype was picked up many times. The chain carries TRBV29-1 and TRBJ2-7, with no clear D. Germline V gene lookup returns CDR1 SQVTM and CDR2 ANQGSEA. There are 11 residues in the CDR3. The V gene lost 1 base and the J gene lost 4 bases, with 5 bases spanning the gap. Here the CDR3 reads CSVEAVYEQYF. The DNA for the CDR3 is TGCAGCGTTGAAGCGGTATACGAGCAGTACTTC.

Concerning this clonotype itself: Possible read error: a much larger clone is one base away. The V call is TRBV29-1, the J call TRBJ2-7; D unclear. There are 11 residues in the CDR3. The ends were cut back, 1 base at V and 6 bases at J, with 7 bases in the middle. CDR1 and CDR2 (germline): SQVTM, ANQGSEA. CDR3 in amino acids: CSVEGLSEQYF. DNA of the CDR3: TGCAGCGTTGAAGGGCTGTCCGAGCAGTACTTC.

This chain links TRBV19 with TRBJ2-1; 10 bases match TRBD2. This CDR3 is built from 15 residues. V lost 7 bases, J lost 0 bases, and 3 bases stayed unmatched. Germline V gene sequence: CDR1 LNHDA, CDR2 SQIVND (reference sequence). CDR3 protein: CASKQREGSYNEQFF. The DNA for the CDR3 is TGTGCCAGTAAGCAGCGGGAGGGCTCCTACAATGAGCAGTTCTTC.

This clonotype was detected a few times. The CDR3: CASSLGLAIGNEQFF. CDR3 sequence (DNA): TGTGCCAGCAGCTTAGGGCTAGCTATAGGCAATGAGCAGTTCTTC. The V gene is TRBV7-3, the J gene TRBJ2-1; tentative D call: TRBD2 (5 bases). The CDR3 is 15 residues long. V lost 2 bases to trimming and J lost 6 bases, with 14 bases between them. Germline V lookup: CDR1 SGHTA, CDR2 FQGTGA.

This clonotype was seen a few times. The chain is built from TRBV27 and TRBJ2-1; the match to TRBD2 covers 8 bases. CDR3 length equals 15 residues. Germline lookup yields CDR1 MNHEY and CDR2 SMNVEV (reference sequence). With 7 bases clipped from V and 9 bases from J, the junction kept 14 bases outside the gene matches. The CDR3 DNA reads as TGTGCCAGCAACCCCTGGCGGGAGGATAACGGTGAGCAGTTCTTC. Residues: CASNPWREDNGEQFF.

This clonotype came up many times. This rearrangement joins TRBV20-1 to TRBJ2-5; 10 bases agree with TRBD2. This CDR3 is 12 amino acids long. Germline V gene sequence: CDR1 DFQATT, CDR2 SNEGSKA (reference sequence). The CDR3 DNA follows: TGCAGCCCTAGCGGGAGAGGGGAGACCCAGTACTTC. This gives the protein CSPSGRGETQYF.

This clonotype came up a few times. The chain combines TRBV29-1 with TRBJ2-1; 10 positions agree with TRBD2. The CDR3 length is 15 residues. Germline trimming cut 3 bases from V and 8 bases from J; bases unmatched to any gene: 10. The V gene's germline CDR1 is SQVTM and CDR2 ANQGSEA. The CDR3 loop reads CSVDQSGRARDEQFF. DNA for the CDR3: TGCAGCGTTGACCAGAGCGGGAGGGCCCGCGATGAGCAGTTCTTC.

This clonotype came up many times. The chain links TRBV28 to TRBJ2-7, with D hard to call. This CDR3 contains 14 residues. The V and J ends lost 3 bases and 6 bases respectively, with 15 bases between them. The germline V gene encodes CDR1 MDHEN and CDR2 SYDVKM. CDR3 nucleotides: TGTGCCAGCAGTTTGAGATCCTCCCATAGCGAGCAGTACTTC. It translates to CASSLRSSHSEQYF.

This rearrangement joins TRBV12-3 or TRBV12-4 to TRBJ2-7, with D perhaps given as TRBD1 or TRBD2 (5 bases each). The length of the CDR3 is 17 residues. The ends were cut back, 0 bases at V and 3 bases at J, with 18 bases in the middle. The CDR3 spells CASSLARQGRIRYEQYF. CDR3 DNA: TGTGCCAGCAGTTTAGCGCGGCAGGGACGGATTCGCTACGAGCAGTACTTC.

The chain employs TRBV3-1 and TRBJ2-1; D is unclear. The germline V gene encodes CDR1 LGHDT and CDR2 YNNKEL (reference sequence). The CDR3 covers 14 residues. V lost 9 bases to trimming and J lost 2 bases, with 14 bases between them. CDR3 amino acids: CARGEGRAYNEQFF. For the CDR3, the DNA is TGTGCCAGGGGCGAAGGTCGGGCCTACAATGAGCAGTTCTTC.

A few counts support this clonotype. Written as DNA, the CDR3 is TGCAGTGCTAGAGATGGAGGGGGCGAGCAGTACTTC. Protein sequence: CSARDGGGEQYF. The rearrangement uses TRBV20-1 and TRBJ2-7; D might be TRBD1 or TRBD2, each matching 6 bases. Germline values: CDR1 DFQATT, CDR2 SNEGSKA (reference sequence). This CDR3 has 12 amino acids. The germline V and J ends were trimmed by 0 bases and 6 bases, with 9 bases remaining between them.

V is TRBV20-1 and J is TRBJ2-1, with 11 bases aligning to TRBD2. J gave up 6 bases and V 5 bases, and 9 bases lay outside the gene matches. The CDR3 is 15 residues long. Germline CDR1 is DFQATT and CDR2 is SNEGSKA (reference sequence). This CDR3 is CSAFFTSGGPNEQFF. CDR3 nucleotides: TGCAGTGCTTTTTTCACTAGCGGGGGTCCCAATGAGCAGTTCTTC.

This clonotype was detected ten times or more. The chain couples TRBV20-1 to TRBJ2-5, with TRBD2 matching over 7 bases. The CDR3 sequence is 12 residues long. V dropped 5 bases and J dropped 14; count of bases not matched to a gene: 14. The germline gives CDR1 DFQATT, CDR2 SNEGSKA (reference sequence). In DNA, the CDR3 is TGCAGTGCTCCCGGTATTGGCGGGAGCGCTTACTTC. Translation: CSAPGIGGSAYF.

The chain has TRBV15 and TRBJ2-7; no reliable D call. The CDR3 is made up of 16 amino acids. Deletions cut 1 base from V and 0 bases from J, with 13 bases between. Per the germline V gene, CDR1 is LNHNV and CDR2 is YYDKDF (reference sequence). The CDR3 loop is CATSRVPLGPSYEQYF. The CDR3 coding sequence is TGTGCCACCAGCAGAGTGCCTTTGGGCCCCTCCTACGAGCAGTACTTC.